The rows below give T cell receptor beta chains drawn from one sample of a study of radiotherapy plus CTLA-4 blockade in lung cancer. Only in-frame clones appear in the TCRdb table, and some are missing; sequencing was by immunoSEQ multiplex PCR. This sample has 85,000 to 120,000 clones, with 70% to 90% found just once. Sequencing used peripheral blood, obtained from a patient treated with radiotherapy plus ipilimumab. The receptors originated from a human donor with non-small cell lung cancer that progressed on radiotherapy plus ipilimumab. Some clones in this sample may be carry-over from other donors' samples. Each CDR3 is given with its conserved first and last residue. Each record gives: clone size, V gene, CDR3 length, J gene, CDR3 protein. Size is stated for part of the rows, as once, few or many counts, or as a class when the clone is expanded.

size: -
V: TRBV5-6
length: 13
J: TRBJ1-1
CDR3: CASSLNPNTEAFF

size: -
V: TRBV18
length: 15
J: TRBJ2-5
CDR3: CASSPPAGGQETQYF

size: -
V: TRBV9
length: 15
J: TRBJ1-1
CDR3: CASSVGSIVDTEAFF

size: -
V: TRBV7-9
length: 13
J: TRBJ1-1
CDR3: CASSYAGGGEAFF

size: -
V: TRBV5-4
length: 12
J: TRBJ1-1
CDR3: CASSLVGYEAFF

size: -
V: TRBV5-1
length: 16
J: TRBJ2-5
CDR3: CASSLAPQGGQETQYF

size: few
V: TRBV13
length: 14
J: TRBJ2-7
CDR3: CASSFRDTSYEQYF

size: -
V: TRBV5-1
length: 15
J: TRBJ2-3
CDR3: CASSLREDSSNTQYF

size: -
V: TRBV27
length: 16
J: TRBJ1-2
CDR3: CASSLFGQGRGRGYTF

size: -
V: TRBV5-4
length: 16
J: TRBJ2-3
CDR3: CASSSRGRGGTDTQYF

size: -
V: TRBV29-1
length: 12
J: TRBJ2-7
CDR3: CSVQRDSYEQYF

size: -
V: TRBV7-2
length: 16
J: TRBJ1-2
CDR3: CASSVDRQGINYGYTF

size: -
V: TRBV10-3
length: 14
J: TRBJ1-5
CDR3: CASGGGYSNQPQHF

size: once
V: TRBV11-3
length: 19
J: TRBJ2-1
CDR3: CASSLGRSAGKLSYNEQFF

size: -
V: TRBV2
length: 15
J: TRBJ1-4
CDR3: CASSAYRGLEEKLFF

size: -
V: TRBV11-2
length: 16
J: TRBJ2-5
CDR3: CASSLQGTANQETQYF

size: -
V: TRBV5-1
length: 15
J: TRBJ2-3
CDR3: CASSLVVGGSDTQYF

size: -
V: TRBV5-1
length: 14
J: TRBJ1-6
CDR3: CASSYGTGNSPLHF

size: -
V: TRBV6-5
length: 12
J: TRBJ2-5
CDR3: CASSTLSGTQYF

size: -
V: TRBV5-1
length: 13
J: TRBJ1-3
CDR3: CASTGLEGNTIYF

size: -
V: TRBV29-1
length: 16
J: TRBJ1-1
CDR3: CSVVRPGGRVDTEAFF

size: -
V: TRBV30
length: 16
J: TRBJ2-5
CDR3: CAWSAPRGRGKETQYF

size: once
V: TRBV2
length: 15
J: TRBJ2-6
CDR3: CATSRASSGANVLTF

size: -
V: TRBV7-2
length: 13
J: TRBJ1-5
CDR3: CASSPPGDQPQHF

size: -
V: TRBV5-6
length: 15
J: TRBJ1-6
CDR3: CASSSTGRYNSPLHF

size: once
V: TRBV5-1
length: 13
J: TRBJ2-5
CDR3: CASAGTPAETQYF

size: -
V: TRBV7-2
length: 14
J: TRBJ2-3
CDR3: CASSLDRVPDTQYF

size: -
V: TRBV28
length: 15
J: TRBJ2-5
CDR3: CASSSTSGGVLAQYF

size: -
V: TRBV18
length: 14
J: TRBJ1-3
CDR3: CASSPPSDGNTIYF

size: -
V: TRBV7-2
length: 14
J: TRBJ1-6
CDR3: CASSLGAGYSPLHF

size: -
V: TRBV7-3
length: 14
J: TRBJ2-1
CDR3: CASSLTRDYNEQFF

size: -
V: TRBV6-6
length: 15
J: TRBJ1-5
CDR3: CASSYFSQGNQPQHF

size: few
V: TRBV6-6
length: 16
J: TRBJ1-6
CDR3: CATQRGGGADNSPLHF

size: -
V: TRBV6-4
length: 16
J: TRBJ1-2
CDR3: CASSPEGGTGYGGYTF

size: -
V: TRBV7-3
length: 12
J: TRBJ2-5
CDR3: CASRGPAETQYF

size: -
V: TRBV18
length: 16
J: TRBJ2-6
CDR3: CASSPVWGSGANVLTF

size: -
V: TRBV4-3
length: 15
J: TRBJ1-4
CDR3: CASSQDFRKNEKLFF

size: -
V: TRBV5-1
length: 14
J: TRBJ2-7
CDR3: CASSSGTPTYEQYF

size: once
V: TRBV30
length: 16
J: TRBJ1-1
CDR3: CAWSAYLIRSNTEAFF

size: -
V: TRBV28
length: 16
J: TRBJ2-1
CDR3: CATVWTLAGGRYEQFF

size: -
V: TRBV7-2
length: 14
J: TRBJ2-5
CDR3: CASSLGGDAETQYF

size: -
V: TRBV18
length: 14
J: TRBJ2-3
CDR3: CASSPRSGTDTQYF

size: -
V: TRBV18
length: 12
J: TRBJ2-7
CDR3: CASSRREGEQYF

size: -
V: TRBV9
length: 15
J: TRBJ2-1
CDR3: CASSVTGSLYNEQFF

size: once
V: TRBV5-1
length: 13
J: TRBJ1-2
CDR3: CASSFPGAGGYTF

size: -
V: TRBV4-2
length: 15
J: TRBJ1-6
CDR3: CASRTTGTANSPLHF

size: -
V: TRBV18
length: 15
J: TRBJ1-5
CDR3: CASSLQTISNQPQHF

size: -
V: TRBV19
length: 16
J: TRBJ2-3
CDR3: CASSTGQGRGTDTQYF

size: few
V: TRBV4-1
length: 15
J: TRBJ1-5
CDR3: CASSQRFFSNQPQHF

size: -
V: TRBV27
length: 15
J: TRBJ2-5
CDR3: CASSAVLAGQETQYF

size: once
V: TRBV6-5
length: 15
J: TRBJ1-2
CDR3: CASKDGAFQSYGYTF

size: -
V: TRBV23-1
length: 19
J: TRBJ2-1
CDR3: CASSQSGLADRGGYNEQFF

size: -
V: TRBV7-9
length: 16
J: TRBJ1-6
CDR3: CASSSMQGFYNSPLHF

size: -
V: TRBV5-1
length: 18
J: TRBJ2-7
CDR3: CASSSGIGGGIRSYEQYF

size: -
V: TRBV15
length: 14
J: TRBJ2-1
CDR3: CATSIRSSYNEQFF